One T cell receptor (beta chain) is described in this entry. What it binds is not known. In germline, CDR1 is ENHRY, CDR2 SYGVKD. The CDR3 contains 14 residues. Each TRB cDNA library was prepared by 5' RACE (with UMI labels). With the 5' RACE reads reprocessed, TCRdb shows one record per CDR3 protein and no DNA. Its listing shows approximately 96,000 distinct CDR3 sequences. This entry comes from a study of CXCR3-negative and CXCR3-positive naive CD8 T cells. As for the study in general: A total of roughly 140 million TRB reads was generated, with about 1.5 +/- 0.3 million per library. Study results and caveats: Cryopreserved PBMCs had partly decreased CXCR3 expression; fresh PBMCs were used in most assays. The study found more hydrophobic TRB CDR3s in CXCR3-positive naive cells than in CXCR3-negative naive cells.

300,000 cells per CD8+ T cell subset were flow-sorted in triplicate. This TCR was recovered from a human donor in good health. Some clones in this sample may be carry-over from other donors' samples. V is TRBV10-3 and J is TRBJ2-7. Sequencing input: naive CXCR3+ CD8+ T cells from blood. This sample's subset: CD45RO-CCR7+CD27+CD95- naive CD8+ T cells expressing CXCR3 (TNR3+). CDR3 sequence reads: CAAGQTGSSYEQYF.